One sample yielded the 28 T cell receptor beta chains listed below, sequenced in a study of cytomegalovirus exposure and HLA in healthy donors. In the PCR, 60 Vbeta and 13 Jbeta primers were used. Using immunoSEQ multiplex PCR, the repertoire was profiled, and TCRdb retains in-frame clones only, with some absent. The repertoire includes some 200,000 clones, about four fifths of them detected once, and approximately 1.5% sits in the top ten. The sequencing sample was made of PBMCs. The origin of the receptors is a girl between 5 and 17 years old in good health and CMV-seropositive.

Note on this clone: Other DNA sequences in the sample encode the same CDR3. This sequence joins TRBV5-1 and TRBJ2-1, with 7 positions matching TRBD2. The V segment lost 2 bases and the J segment 4 bases; nucleotides outside the gene matches: 3. This CDR3 has 14 amino acids. In germline, CDR1 is SGHRS, CDR2 YFSETQ. The CDR3 here is CASSFSGAYNEQFF. CDR3 nucleotides: TGCGCCAGCAGCTTCAGCGGGGCTTACAATGAGCAGTTCTTC.

The rearrangement uses TRBV6-1 and TRBJ2-3; weak D call: TRBD1 (6 bases). This CDR3 has 14 residues. V gave up 4 bases and J gave up 0 bases, with 8 bases separating them. Germline V gene lookup returns CDR1 MNHNS and CDR2 SASEGT. The CDR3 is CASSVGASTDTQYF. The CDR3 DNA is TGTGCCAGCAGTGTGGGGGCTAGCACAGATACGCAGTATTTT.

This clone was picked up a small number of times. This chain connects TRBV5-4 to TRBJ1-6, with 9 nucleotides matching TRBD1. The CDR3 is 14 amino acids. Germline V lookup: CDR1 SGHNT, CDR2 YYREEE (reference sequence). V was pared by 4 bases and J by 9 bases, with 5 bases of the junction left unmatched. The CDR3 region is CASSRDRGASPLHF. The CDR3 DNA reads as TGTGCCAGCAGCCGCGACAGGGGGGCTTCACCCCTCCACTTT.

In its sample, this clone was seen once. At the DNA level, this CDR3 is encoded by other sequences in the same sample as well. V is TRBV7-2 and J is TRBJ2-5, with a possible D match to TRBD1 (5 bases). Germline CDR1 reads SGHTA; CDR2 reads FQGNSA. This CDR3 has 11 amino acids. With 5 bases removed from V and 4 bases from J, the gap between germline ends came to 5 bases. In DNA form, the CDR3 reads TGTGCCAGCAGCAGGGGAGAGACCCAGTACTTC. Translating gives CASSRGETQYF.

J is TRBJ2-1 and V is TRBV7-9, with TRBD2 matching over 10 bases. Germline trimming cut 5 bases from V and 14 bases from J; bases unmatched to any gene: 15. The V gene's germline CDR1 is SEHNR and CDR2 FQNEAQ (reference sequence). The CDR3 covers 15 residues. CDR3 DNA: TGTGCCAGCAGCCCCAGGGGGGTGAGCGGGGGGGATAAGTTCTTC. This sequence encodes CASSPRGVSGGDKFF.

This chain connects TRBV2 to TRBJ2-1; TRBD2 matches at 13 bases. Germline V gene sequence: CDR1 SNHLY, CDR2 FYNNEI. The J segment lost 9 bases and the V segment lost 6 bases, leaving 8 bases of the junction unmatched. There are 15 residues in the CDR3. In DNA form, the CDR3 reads TGTGCCAGCAGGACCACTAGCGGGGGGGCTGGTGAGCAGTTCTTC. This encodes CASRTTSGGAGEQFF.

CDR3 region: CASSLDRGAGYGYTF. CDR3 DNA sequence: TGTGCCAGCAGCTTAGATCGGGGGGCCGGGTATGGCTACACCTTC. This chain uses TRBV11-2 with TRBJ1-2; tentative D call: TRBD1 (6 bases). Germline values: CDR1 SGHAT, CDR2 FQNNGV. V lost 0 bases to trimming and J lost 5 bases, with 13 bases between them. The CDR3 loop spans 15 amino acids.

V is TRBV7-9 and J is TRBJ2-7; 11 nucleotides agree with TRBD2. V lost 5 bases, J lost 0 bases, and 3 bases stayed unmatched. The CDR3 extends over 15 amino acids. Germline-derived CDR1 and CDR2 are SEHNR and FQNEAQ (reference sequence). The CDR3 sequence: CASSPGLAASYEQYF. The DNA of the CDR3 is TGTGCCAGCAGCCCGGGACTAGCGGCCTCCTACGAGCAGTACTTC.

V and J are TRBV18 and TRBJ2-7; 14 nucleotides match TRBD2. The length of the CDR3 is 14 residues. In germline, CDR1 is KGHSH, CDR2 LQKENI. The J segment lost 3 bases and the V segment lost 5 bases, leaving 0 bases of the junction unmatched. CDR3: CASSGTSGGYEQYF. CDR3 nucleotides: TGTGCCAGCTCAGGGACTAGCGGGGGCTACGAGCAGTACTTC.

The chain recombines TRBV4-3 with TRBJ2-1, with D perhaps matching TRBD1 (5 bases). Germline CDR1 reads LGHNA; CDR2 reads YSLEER. The ends were cut back, 0 bases at V and 4 bases at J, with 13 bases in the middle. The CDR3 covers 16 residues. The CDR3 is CASSQDGAGVYNEQFF. DNA of the CDR3: TGCGCCAGCAGCCAAGATGGGGCAGGAGTTTACAATGAGCAGTTCTTC.

The gene calls are TRBV5-1 and TRBJ1-3, with D tentatively TRBD1 (5 bases). Trimming took 0 bases from V and 0 from J, leaving 7 bases between them. The CDR3 covers 15 residues. CDR1 is SGHRS, CDR2 YFSETQ, per germline. The CDR3 reads CASSLEGISGNTIYF. The CDR3 DNA reads TGCGCCAGCAGCTTGGAGGGGATCTCTGGAAACACCATATATTTT.

The rearrangement joins TRBV10-3 to TRBJ2-2, with 11 bases lining up with TRBD1. V shed 10 bases, J shed 4 bases, and the junction held 11 bases outside the gene matches. Looked up from germline, CDR1 is ENHRY and CDR2 is SYGVKD. The CDR3 runs to 16 residues. The CDR3 DNA follows: TGTGCCAACCAGGCGACCGGGACAGGGGGCACCGGGGAGCTGTTTTTT. Protein product: CANQATGTGGTGELFF.

The V and J genes are TRBV5-1 and TRBJ2-5; TRBD1 agrees at 11 bases. This CDR3 is 15 amino acids long. CDR1 is SGHRS and CDR2 is YFSETQ in the germline V gene. J lost 5 bases, V lost 4 bases, and 7 bases had no gene match. CDR3 coding DNA: TGCGCCAGCAGCCCCGGACAGGGGGCATGGGAGACCCAGTACTTC. It yields the protein CASSPGQGAWETQYF.

V and J are TRBV4-1 and TRBJ1-1; a weak D match, TRBD1 (5 bases). There are 14 residues in the CDR3. Trimming removed 3 bases from V and 0 bases from J, with 8 bases in between. Germline loops: CDR1 MGHRA, CDR2 YSYEKL. The CDR3 bases are TGCGCCAGCAGCCATGACAGCCTGAACACTGAAGCTTTCTTT. Translating gives CASSHDSLNTEAFF.

About this clone itself: Distinct nucleotide sequences in the sample also encode this CDR3. The chain employs TRBV4-3 and TRBJ2-5; weak D call: TRBD1 (5 bases). V was pared by 3 bases and J by 4 bases, with 9 bases between. Germline CDR1 is LGHNA and CDR2 is YSLEER. The CDR3 covers 13 residues. The CDR3 loop reads CASSQGRGETQYF. CDR3 DNA sequence: TGCGCCAGCAGCCAGGGAAGGGGAGAGACCCAGTACTTC.

The genes are TRBV19 and TRBJ1-2, with a possible D match to TRBD1 (5 bases). V was clipped by 6 bases and J by 0 bases, with 20 bases between them. The germline gives CDR1 LNHDA, CDR2 SQIVND (reference sequence). CDR3 size: 17 residues. CDR3 sequence reads: CASRDVTVVIANYGYTF. In DNA form, the CDR3 reads TGTGCCAGTAGGGATGTGACAGTGGTTATAGCTAACTATGGCTACACCTTC. The entire variable domain, with the rest obtained from reference TRBV19 and TRBJ1-2, is as follows: DGGITQSPKYLFRKEGQNVTLSCEQNLNHDAMYWYRQDPGQGLRLIYYSQIVNDFQKGDIAEGYSVSREKKESFPLTVTSAQKNPTAFYLCASRDVTVVIANYGYTFGSGTRLTVV.

The chain uses TRBV4-1 and TRBJ2-7; 7 nucleotides align to TRBD2. The CDR3 runs 19 residues. Germline-derived CDR1 and CDR2 are MGHRA and YSYEKL. V shed 1 base, J shed 2 bases, and the junction held 17 bases outside the gene matches. The CDR3 reads CASSQGRGEPGRSPYEQYF. CDR3 DNA sequence: TGCGCCAGCAGCCAAGGTCGGGGGGAGCCAGGCAGGTCCCCCTACGAGCAGTACTTC.

The CDR3 spells CASSFYLAGGKTDTQYF. In DNA form, the CDR3 reads TGCGCCAGCAGCTTTTACCTAGCGGGGGGTAAAACAGATACGCAGTATTTT. V and J are TRBV5-1 and TRBJ2-3; 11 positions agree with TRBD2. Germline lookup yields CDR1 SGHRS and CDR2 YFSETQ. Trimming took 2 bases from V and 3 from J; bases not matched to a gene: 8. This CDR3 is built from 17 residues.

This chain links TRBV12-5 with TRBJ1-5, with 10 bases lining up with TRBD1. The germline V gene encodes CDR1 LGHNT and CDR2 FRNRAP. The CDR3 runs 16 residues. With 6 bases clipped from V and 5 bases from J, the junction kept 10 bases outside the gene matches. The CDR3 loop is CASGPPGTGAYQPQHF. DNA for the CDR3: TGTGCTAGTGGGCCCCCGGGGACAGGGGCCTATCAGCCCCAGCATTTT.

Here the CDR3 reads CASRRDISGNTIYF. Here the CDR3 DNA reads TGTGCCAGTAGAAGGGACATCTCTGGAAACACCATATATTTT. The gene calls are TRBV19 and TRBJ1-3; possible D gene TRBD1, 6 bases. This CDR3 contains 14 residues. The germline V and J ends were trimmed by 6 bases and 0 bases, with 9 bases remaining between them. Germline V lookup: CDR1 LNHDA, CDR2 SQIVND (reference sequence).

The CDR3 loop is CASRELQGEAFF. CDR3 nucleotide sequence: TGCGCCAGCAGGGAGCTGCAGGGAGAAGCTTTCTTT. The chain uses TRBV5-1 and TRBJ1-1, with a possible D match to TRBD1 (5 bases). Trimming shortened V by 5 bases and J by 8 bases, and 13 bases separated the two germline ends. This CDR3 is built from 12 residues. The germline CDR1 and CDR2 sequences are SGHRS and YFSETQ.

The chain uses TRBV2 and TRBJ1-5; D might be TRBD1 (5 bases). Deletions cut 3 bases from V and 0 bases from J, with 6 bases between. The CDR3 extends over 14 amino acids. Germline CDR1 and CDR2: SNHLY and FYNNEI. The CDR3 coding sequence is TGTGCCAGCAGTGACAGGGTTAGCAATCAGCCCCAGCATTTT. Encoded protein: CASSDRVSNQPQHF. Full variable domain (missing parts from reference TRBV2 and TRBJ1-5): EPEVTQTPSHQVTQMGQEVILRCVPISNHLYFYWYRQILGQKVEFLVSFYNNEISEKSEIFDDQFSVERPDGSNFTLKIRSTKLEDSAMYFCASSDRVSNQPQHFGDGTRLSIL.

The gene calls are TRBV6-1 and TRBJ2-2, with 9 bases aligning to TRBD1. V lost 2 bases and J lost 7; bases outside the gene matches: 8. Germline V gives CDR1 MNHNS, CDR2 SASEGT. This CDR3 comprises 16 residues. CDR3 protein: CASSELGQGWHGELFF. The CDR3 bases are TGTGCCAGCAGTGAACTGGGACAGGGTTGGCACGGGGAGCTGTTTTTT.

V is TRBV5-5 and J is TRBJ2-4; D perhaps matches TRBD2 (5 bases). This CDR3 comprises 16 residues. Trimming stripped 0 bases from V and 0 bases from J, with 10 bases between. CDR1 and CDR2 from the germline V gene are SGHKS and YYEKEE (reference sequence). This CDR3 reads CASSLEVAKAKNIQYF. DNA for the CDR3: TGTGCCAGCAGCTTGGAAGTAGCGAAAGCCAAAAACATTCAGTACTTC. Using reference TRBV5-5 and TRBJ2-4 for the parts outside the CDR3, the full variable domain is DAGVTQSPTHLIKTRGQQVTLRCSPISGHKSVSWYQQVLGQGPQFIFQYYEKEERGRGNFPDRFSARQFPNYSSELNVNALLLGDSALYLCASSLEVAKAKNIQYFGAGTRLSVL.

The DNA for the CDR3 is TGCGCCAGCAGCTTGATGACCGCGCCGGGAGGGGAGCAGTTCTTC. As protein: CASSLMTAPGGEQFF. V gene TRBV5-1 combines with J gene TRBJ2-1; TRBD2 matches at 8 bases. This CDR3 spans 15 amino acids. The germline CDR1 and CDR2 sequences are SGHRS and YFSETQ. J gave up 10 bases and V 1 base, and 10 bases lay outside the gene matches.

The chain uses TRBV7-2 and TRBJ2-7; no clear D gene. This CDR3 spans 13 amino acids. The V and J ends lost 1 base and 2 bases respectively, with 6 bases between them. Germline CDR1 is SGHTA and CDR2 is FQGNSA. The CDR3 bases are TGTGCCAGCAGCTTAGGCGCCCCCTACGAGCAGTACTTC. Translated: CASSLGAPYEQYF.

The chain carries TRBV21-1 and TRBJ1-6; TRBD1 is the table's D call and was not checked against the DNA. TRBV21-1 is a pseudogene locus. The CDR3 runs to 17 residues. The CDR3 loop reads CASSKAGQGRWNSPLHF. As DNA, the CDR3 is TGTGCCAGCAGCAAAGCGGGTCAGGGTCGTTGGAATTCACCCCTCCACTTT.

The chain combines TRBV4-1 with TRBJ2-7; D may be TRBD2 (7 bases). The ends were cut back, 0 bases at V and 6 bases at J, with 21 bases in the middle. Looked up from germline, CDR1 is MGHRA and CDR2 is YSYEKL. The CDR3 runs 17 residues. As DNA, the CDR3 is TGCGCCAGCAGCCAAGAGCAGGGGATTGGGGGGGTCTCCGAGCAGTACTTC. Translated: CASSQEQGIGGVSEQYF.